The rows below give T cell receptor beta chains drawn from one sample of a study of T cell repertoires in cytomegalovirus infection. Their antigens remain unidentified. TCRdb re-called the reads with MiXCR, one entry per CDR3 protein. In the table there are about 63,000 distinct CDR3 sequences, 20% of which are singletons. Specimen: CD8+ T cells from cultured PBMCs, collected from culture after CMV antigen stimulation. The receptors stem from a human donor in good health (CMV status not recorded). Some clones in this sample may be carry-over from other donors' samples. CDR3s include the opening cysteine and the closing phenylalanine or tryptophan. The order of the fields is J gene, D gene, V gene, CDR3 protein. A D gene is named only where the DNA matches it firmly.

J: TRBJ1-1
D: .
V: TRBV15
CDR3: CATSREGPMNTEAFF

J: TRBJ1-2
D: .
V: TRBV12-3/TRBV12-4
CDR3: CASSLASRVDYGYTF

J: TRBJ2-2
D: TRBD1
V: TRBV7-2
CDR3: CASSVGQGRTGELFF

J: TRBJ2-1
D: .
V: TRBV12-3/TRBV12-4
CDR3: CASSLRADEQFF

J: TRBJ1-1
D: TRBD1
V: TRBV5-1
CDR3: CASSLFQGASNEAFF

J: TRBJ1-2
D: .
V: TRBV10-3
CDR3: CAISGKGAYGYTF

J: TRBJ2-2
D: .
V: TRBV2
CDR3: CASSLDGPNTGELFF

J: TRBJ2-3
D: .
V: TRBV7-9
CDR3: CASRGDLTTDTQYF

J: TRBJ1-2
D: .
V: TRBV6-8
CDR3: CASRVDGEYGYTF

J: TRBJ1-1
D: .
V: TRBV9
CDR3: CASSDRDDGTEAFF

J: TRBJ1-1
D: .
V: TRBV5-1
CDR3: CASSLNRDEAFF

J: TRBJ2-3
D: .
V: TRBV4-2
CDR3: CASSQDGGIADTQYF

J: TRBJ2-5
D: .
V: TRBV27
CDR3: CASSLGETQYF